One and the same sample provided the 5 T cell receptor beta chains below, sequenced in a study of T cell responses to AZD1222 COVID-19 vaccine. TCRdb keeps only in-frame clones here, not all; method: immunoSEQ multiplex PCR. Here the sample spans about 86,000 clones, about nine tenths being singletons. The sequencing used peripheral blood, collected 28 days after the second AZD1222 dose. The receptors come from an adult who received the AZD1222 COVID-19 vaccine.

This clone came up once. This rearrangement joins TRBV2 to TRBJ1-2; D gene uncertain. The CDR3 consists of 13 residues. V was cut by 4 bases and J by 5 bases, with 11 bases left in between. Germline CDR1 SNHLY, CDR2 FYNNEI. The CDR3 loop is CASSVAAGYGYTF. The DNA for the CDR3 is TGTGCCAGCAGTGTCGCCGCCGGATATGGCTACACCTTC.

The chain combines TRBV9 with TRBJ2-1; D is perhaps TRBD1 or TRBD2 (5 bases each). V shed 0 bases and J shed 8 bases, with 12 bases lying between them. The CDR3 is 14 residues long. Germline V gene lookup returns CDR1 SGDLS and CDR2 YYNGEE. CDR3 region: CASSVAGTWDEQFF. The CDR3, as DNA: TGTGCCAGCAGCGTAGCAGGGACCTGGGATGAGCAGTTCTTC.

The V and J genes are TRBV4-3 and TRBJ2-6; D gene ambiguous. The V end was cut by 0 bases, the J end by 4 bases, with 4 bases between. The CDR3 length is 14 residues. The germline gives CDR1 LGHNA, CDR2 YSLEER. CDR3 sequence (DNA): TGCGCCAGCAGCCAAGATCCCGGGGCCAACGTCCTGACTTTC. It translates to CASSQDPGANVLTF.

V and J are TRBV18 and TRBJ1-1; D might be TRBD1 (5 bases). The CDR3 length is 13 residues. Trimming took off 8 bases at V and 0 bases at J, with 10 bases between the two ends. CDR1 is KGHSH and CDR2 is LQKENI in the germline V gene. CDR3 sequence (DNA): TGTGCCAGCCGGGACGGTCTGAACACTGAAGCTTTCTTT. It codes for CASRDGLNTEAFF.

This chain joins TRBV29-1 and TRBJ2-1; TRBD1 agrees at 10 bases. The CDR3 extends over 14 amino acids. Germline V CDR1 and CDR2: SQVTM, ANQGSEA. After removal of 3 bases from V and 7 bases from J, the junction contained 6 bases not matched to a gene. CDR3 DNA: TGCAGCGTTGAGATACCGGGACAGGGGAATGAGCAGTTCTTC. As protein: CSVEIPGQGNEQFF.